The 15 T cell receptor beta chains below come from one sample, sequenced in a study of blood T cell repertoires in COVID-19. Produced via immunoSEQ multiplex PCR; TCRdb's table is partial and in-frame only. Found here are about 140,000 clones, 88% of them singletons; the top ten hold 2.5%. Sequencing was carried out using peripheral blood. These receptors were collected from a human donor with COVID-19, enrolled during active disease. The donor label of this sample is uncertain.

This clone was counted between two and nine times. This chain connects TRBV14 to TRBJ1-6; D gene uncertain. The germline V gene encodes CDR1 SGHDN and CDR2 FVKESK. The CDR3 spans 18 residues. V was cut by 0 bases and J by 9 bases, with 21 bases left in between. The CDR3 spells CASSQERRRAGFTSPLHF. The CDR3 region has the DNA TGTGCCAGCAGCCAAGAGAGGCGGCGAGCCGGGTTTACTTCACCCCTCCACTTT.

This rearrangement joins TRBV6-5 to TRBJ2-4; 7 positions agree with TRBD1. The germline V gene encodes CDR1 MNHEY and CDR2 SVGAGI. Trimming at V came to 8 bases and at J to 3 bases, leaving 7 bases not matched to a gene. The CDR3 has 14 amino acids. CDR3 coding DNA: TGTGCCAGCCAGAAAGGGGACAGCAAAAACATTCAGTACTTC. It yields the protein CASQKGDSKNIQYF.

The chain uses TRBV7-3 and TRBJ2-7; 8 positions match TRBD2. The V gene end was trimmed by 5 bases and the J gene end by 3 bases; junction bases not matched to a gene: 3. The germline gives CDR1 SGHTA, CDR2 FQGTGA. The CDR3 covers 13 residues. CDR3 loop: CASSVGRDYEQYF. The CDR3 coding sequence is TGTGCCAGCAGCGTCGGGAGGGACTACGAGCAGTACTTC.

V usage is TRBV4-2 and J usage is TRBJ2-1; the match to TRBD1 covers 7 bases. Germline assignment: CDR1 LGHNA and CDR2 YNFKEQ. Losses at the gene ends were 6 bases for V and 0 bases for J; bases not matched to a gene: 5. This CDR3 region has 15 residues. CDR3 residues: CASRRRDSSYNEQFF. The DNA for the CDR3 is TGTGCCAGCAGACGCCGGGACAGCTCCTACAATGAGCAGTTCTTC.

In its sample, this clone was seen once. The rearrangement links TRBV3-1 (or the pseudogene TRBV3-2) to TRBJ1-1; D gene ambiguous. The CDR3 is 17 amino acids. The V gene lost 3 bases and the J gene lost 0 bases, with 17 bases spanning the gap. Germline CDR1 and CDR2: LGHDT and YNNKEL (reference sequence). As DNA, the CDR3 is TGTGCCAGCAGCCAGCGAAGCGGAGGAGGGATGAACACTGAAGCTTTCTTT. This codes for CASSQRSGGGMNTEAFF.

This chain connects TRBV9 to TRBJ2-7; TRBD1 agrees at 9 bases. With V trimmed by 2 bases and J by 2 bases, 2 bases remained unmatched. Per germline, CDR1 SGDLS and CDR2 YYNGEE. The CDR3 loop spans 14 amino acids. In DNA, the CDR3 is TGTGCCAGCAGCGTGGACAGGGGAGCCTACGAGCAGTACTTC. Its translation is CASSVDRGAYEQYF.

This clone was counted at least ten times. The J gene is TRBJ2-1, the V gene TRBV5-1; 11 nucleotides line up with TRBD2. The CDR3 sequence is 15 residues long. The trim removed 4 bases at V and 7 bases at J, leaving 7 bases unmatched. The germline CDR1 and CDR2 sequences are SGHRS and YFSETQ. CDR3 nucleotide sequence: TGCGCCAGCAGCCCCACGGGACTAGCGGTAAATGAGCAGTTCTTC. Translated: CASSPTGLAVNEQFF.

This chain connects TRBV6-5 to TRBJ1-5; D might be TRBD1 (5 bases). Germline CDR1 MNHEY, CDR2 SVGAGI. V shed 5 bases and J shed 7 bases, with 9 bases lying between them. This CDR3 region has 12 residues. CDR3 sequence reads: CASSPGVQPQHF. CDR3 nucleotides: TGTGCCAGCAGTCCGGGGGTACAGCCCCAGCATTTT.

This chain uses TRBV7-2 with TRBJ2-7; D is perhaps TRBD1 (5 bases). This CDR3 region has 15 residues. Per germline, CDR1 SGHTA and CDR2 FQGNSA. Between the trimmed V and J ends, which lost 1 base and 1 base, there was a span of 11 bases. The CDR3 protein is CASSLGGGISYEQYF. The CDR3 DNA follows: TGTGCCAGCAGCTTAGGGGGCGGCATTTCCTACGAGCAGTACTTC.

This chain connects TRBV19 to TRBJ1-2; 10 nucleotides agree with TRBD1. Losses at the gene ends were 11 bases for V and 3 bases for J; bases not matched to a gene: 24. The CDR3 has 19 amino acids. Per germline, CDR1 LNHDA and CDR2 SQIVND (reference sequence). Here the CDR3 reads CASPEGPGQGRLFYYGYTF. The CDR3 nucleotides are TGTGCCTCACCGGAAGGGCCGGGACAGGGGCGCTTATTTTACTATGGCTACACCTTC.

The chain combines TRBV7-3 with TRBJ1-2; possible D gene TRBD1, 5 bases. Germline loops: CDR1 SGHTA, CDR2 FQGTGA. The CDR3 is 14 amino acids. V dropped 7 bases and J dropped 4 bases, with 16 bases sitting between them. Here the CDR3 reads CASNRPGQVYGYTF. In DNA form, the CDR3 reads TGTGCCAGCAACCGTCCCGGACAAGTCTATGGCTACACCTTC.

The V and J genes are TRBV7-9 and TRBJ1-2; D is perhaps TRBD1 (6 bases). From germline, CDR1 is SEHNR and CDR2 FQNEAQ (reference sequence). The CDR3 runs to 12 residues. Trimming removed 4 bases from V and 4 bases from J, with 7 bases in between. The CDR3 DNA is TGTGCCAGCAGCTGGGACATCTATGGCTACACCTTC. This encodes CASSWDIYGYTF.

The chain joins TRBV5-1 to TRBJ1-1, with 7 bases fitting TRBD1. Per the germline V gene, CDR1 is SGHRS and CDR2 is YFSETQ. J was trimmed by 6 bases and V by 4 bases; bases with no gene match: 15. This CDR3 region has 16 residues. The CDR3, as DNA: TGCGCCAGCAGCCCCGGACCTGGACAGGAGGCATCTGAAGCTTTCTTT. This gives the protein CASSPGPGQEASEAFF.

CDR3 region: CASSRGDYGYTF. CDR3 nucleotide sequence: TGCGCCAGCAGCCGGGGAGACTATGGCTACACCTTC. The V gene is TRBV5-1, the J gene TRBJ1-2, with D uncertain. V dropped 4 bases and J dropped 3 bases, with 7 bases sitting between them. Germline values: CDR1 SGHRS, CDR2 YFSETQ. The CDR3 contains 12 residues.

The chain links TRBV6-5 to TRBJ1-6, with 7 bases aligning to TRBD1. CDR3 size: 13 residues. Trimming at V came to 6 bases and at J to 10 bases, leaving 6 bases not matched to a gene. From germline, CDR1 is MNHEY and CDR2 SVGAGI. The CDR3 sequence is CASRWDSGSPLHF. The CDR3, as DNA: TGTGCCAGCAGGTGGGACAGTGGCTCACCCCTCCACTTT.